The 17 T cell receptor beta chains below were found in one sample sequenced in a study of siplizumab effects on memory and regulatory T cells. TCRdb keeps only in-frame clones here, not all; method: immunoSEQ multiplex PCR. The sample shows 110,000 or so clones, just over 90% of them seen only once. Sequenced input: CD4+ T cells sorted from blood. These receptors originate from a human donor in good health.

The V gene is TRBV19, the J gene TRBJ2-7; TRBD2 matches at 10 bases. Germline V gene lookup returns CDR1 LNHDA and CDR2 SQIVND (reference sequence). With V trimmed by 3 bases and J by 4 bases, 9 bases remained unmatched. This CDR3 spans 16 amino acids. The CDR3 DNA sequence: TGTGCCAGTAGTATTGTCGGACTAGCGGAACATTACGAGCAGTACTTC. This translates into CASSIVGLAEHYEQYF.

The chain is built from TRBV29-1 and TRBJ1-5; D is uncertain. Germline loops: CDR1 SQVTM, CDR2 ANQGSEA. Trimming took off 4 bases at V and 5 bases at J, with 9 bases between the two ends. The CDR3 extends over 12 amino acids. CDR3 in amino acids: CSVGMRDQPQHF. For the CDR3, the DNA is TGCAGCGTTGGAATGAGGGATCAGCCCCAGCATTTT.

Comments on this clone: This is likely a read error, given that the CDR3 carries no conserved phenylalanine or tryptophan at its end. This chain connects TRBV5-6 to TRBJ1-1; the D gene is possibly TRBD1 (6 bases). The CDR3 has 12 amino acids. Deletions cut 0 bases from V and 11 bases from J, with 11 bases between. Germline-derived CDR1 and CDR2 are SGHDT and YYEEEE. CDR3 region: CASSLDRTEAFL. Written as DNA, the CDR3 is TGTGCCAGCAGCTTGGATAGGACAGAGGCTTTCCTT.

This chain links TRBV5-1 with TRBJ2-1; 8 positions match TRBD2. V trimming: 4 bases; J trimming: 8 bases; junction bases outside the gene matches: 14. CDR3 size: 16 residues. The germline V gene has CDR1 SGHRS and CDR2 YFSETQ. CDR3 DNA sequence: TGCGCCAGCAGCCTTAATCCGGGGGGGCTCACCGATGAGCAGTTCTTC. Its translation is CASSLNPGGLTDEQFF.

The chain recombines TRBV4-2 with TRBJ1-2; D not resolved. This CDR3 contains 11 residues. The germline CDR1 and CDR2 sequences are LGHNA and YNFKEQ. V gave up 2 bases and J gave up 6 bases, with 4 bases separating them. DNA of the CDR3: TGTGCCAGCAGCCAATATAATGGCTACACCTTC. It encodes CASSQYNGYTF.

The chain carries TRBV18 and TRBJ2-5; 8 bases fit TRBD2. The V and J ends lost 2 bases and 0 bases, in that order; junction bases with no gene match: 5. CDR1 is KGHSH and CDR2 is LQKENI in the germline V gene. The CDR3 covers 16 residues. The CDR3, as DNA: TGTGCCAGCTCACCATTAGACGGGGGGGACCAAGAGACCCAGTACTTC. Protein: CASSPLDGGDQETQYF.

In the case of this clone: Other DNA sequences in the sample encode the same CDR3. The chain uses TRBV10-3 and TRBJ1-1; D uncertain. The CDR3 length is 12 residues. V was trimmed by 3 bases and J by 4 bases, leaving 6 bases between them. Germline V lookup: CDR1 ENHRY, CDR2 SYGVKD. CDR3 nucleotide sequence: TGTGCCATCAGTGAATCCGGCACTGAAGCTTTCTTT. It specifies CAISESGTEAFF.

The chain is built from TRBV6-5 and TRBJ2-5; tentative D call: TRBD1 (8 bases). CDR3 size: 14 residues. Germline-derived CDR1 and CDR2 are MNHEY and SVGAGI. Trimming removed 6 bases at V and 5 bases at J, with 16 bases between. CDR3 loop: CASRRTGRGETQYF. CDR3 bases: TGTGCCAGCAGGAGGACAGGGAGGGGGGAGACCCAGTACTTC.

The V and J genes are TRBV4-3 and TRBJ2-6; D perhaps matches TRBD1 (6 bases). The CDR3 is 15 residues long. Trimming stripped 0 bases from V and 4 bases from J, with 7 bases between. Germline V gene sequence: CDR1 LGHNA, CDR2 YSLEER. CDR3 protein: CASSQDGTGANVLTF. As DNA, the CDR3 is TGCGCCAGCAGCCAAGATGGGACAGGGGCCAACGTCCTGACTTTC.

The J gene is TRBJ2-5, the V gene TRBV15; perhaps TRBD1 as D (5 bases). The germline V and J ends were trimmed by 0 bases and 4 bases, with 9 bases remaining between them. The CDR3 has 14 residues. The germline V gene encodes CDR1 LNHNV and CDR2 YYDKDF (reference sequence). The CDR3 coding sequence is TGTGCCACCAGCAGAGATGCAGGGCCAGAGACCCAGTACTTC. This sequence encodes CATSRDAGPETQYF.

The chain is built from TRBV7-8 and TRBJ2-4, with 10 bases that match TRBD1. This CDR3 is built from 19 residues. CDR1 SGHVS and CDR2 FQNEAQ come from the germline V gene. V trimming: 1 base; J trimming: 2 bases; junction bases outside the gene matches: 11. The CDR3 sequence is CASSLEGQGNLLTKNIQYF. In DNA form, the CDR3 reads TGTGCCAGCAGCTTAGAGGGACAGGGGAACCTCCTGACCAAAAACATTCAGTACTTC.

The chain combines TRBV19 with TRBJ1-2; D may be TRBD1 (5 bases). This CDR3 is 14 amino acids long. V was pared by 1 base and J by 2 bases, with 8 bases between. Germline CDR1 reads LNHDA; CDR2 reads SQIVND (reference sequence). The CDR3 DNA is TGTGCCAGTAGTATAGGTAGGGGAAACTATGGCTACACCTTC. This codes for CASSIGRGNYGYTF. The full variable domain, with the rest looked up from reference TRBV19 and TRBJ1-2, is DGGITQSPKYLFRKEGQNVTLSCEQNLNHDAMYWYRQDPGQGLRLIYYSQIVNDFQKGDIAEGYSVSREKKESFPLTVTSAQKNPTAFYLCASSIGRGNYGYTFGSGTRLTVV.

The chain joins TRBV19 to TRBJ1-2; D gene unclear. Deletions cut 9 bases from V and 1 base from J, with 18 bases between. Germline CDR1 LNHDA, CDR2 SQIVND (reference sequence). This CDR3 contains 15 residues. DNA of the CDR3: TGTGCCAGACCCGGGAGCAGCACATTTAACTATGGCTACACCTTC. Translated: CARPGSSTFNYGYTF.

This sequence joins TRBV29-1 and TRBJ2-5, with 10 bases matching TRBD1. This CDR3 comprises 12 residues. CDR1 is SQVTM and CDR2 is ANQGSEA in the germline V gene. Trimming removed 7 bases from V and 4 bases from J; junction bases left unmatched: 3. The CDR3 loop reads CSARTGGETQYF. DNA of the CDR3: TGCAGCGCACGGACAGGGGGAGAGACCCAGTACTTC.

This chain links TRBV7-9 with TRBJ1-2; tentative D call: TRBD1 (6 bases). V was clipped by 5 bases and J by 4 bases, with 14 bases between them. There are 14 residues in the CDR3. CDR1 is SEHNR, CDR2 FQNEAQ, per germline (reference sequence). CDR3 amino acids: CASSTATGSYGYTF. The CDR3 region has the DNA TGTGCCAGCAGCACAGCAACAGGGTCCTATGGCTACACCTTC. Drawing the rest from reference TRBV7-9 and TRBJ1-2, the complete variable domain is DTGVSQNPRHKITKRGQNVTFRCDPISEHNRLYWYRQTLGQGPEFLTYFQNEAQLEKSRLLSDRFSAERPKGSFSTLEIQRTEQGDSAMYLCASSTATGSYGYTFGSGTRLTVV.

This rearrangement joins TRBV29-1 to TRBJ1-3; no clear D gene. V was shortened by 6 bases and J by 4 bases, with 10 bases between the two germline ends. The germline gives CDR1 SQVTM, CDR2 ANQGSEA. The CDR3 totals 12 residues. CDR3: CSVHLEGNTIYF. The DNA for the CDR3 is TGCAGCGTCCACTTAGAAGGAAACACCATATATTTT.

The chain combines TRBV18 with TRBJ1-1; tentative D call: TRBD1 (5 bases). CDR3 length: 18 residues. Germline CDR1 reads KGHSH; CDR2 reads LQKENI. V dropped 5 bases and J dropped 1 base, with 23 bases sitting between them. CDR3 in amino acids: CASSTLSLQGGGNTEAFF. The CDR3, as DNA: TGTGCCAGCTCAACGCTTTCTCTCCAGGGAGGTGGGAACACTGAAGCTTTCTTT.